The 17 T cell receptor beta chains below were found in one sample sequenced in a study of T cell responses to AZD1222 COVID-19 vaccine. Clones were read by immunoSEQ multiplex PCR, and TCRdb kept only the in-frame ones, dropping some. The sample includes roughly 120,000 clones, over 75% of them seen just once. Sequences were derived from peripheral blood, sampled on day 0 of AZD1222 vaccination. The receptors derive from an adult in good health.

This clone turned up a few times. This sequence joins TRBV19 and TRBJ1-2; 8 nucleotides align to TRBD1. Germline values: CDR1 LNHDA, CDR2 SQIVND (reference sequence). The V segment lost 7 bases and the J segment 5 bases; nucleotides outside the gene matches: 12. The length of the CDR3 is 15 residues. This chain's CDR3 is CASTLYRGTGYGYTF. The CDR3 coding sequence is TGTGCCAGTACACTCTATAGAGGGACAGGATATGGCTACACCTTC.

This sequence joins TRBV7-9 and TRBJ2-1, with D tentatively TRBD1 or TRBD2 (6 bases each). Germline CDR1 reads SEHNR; CDR2 reads FQNEAQ (reference sequence). This CDR3 has 16 amino acids. V was pared by 0 bases and J by 9 bases, with 18 bases between. The CDR3 DNA follows: TGTGCCAGCAGCTTAGCTGCGGGGCCCCAGGGGTTTGAGCAGTTCTTC. This codes for CASSLAAGPQGFEQFF.

The CDR3 here is CASSGDSEYEQYF. Here the CDR3 DNA reads TGTGCCAGTAGTGGAGATAGTGAGTACGAGCAGTACTTC. The V gene is TRBV19, the J gene TRBJ2-7; D remains unclear. This CDR3 contains 13 residues. The V and J ends lost 5 bases and 4 bases respectively, with 12 bases between them. Germline CDR1 and CDR2: LNHDA and SQIVND (reference sequence). Full variable domain (outside the CDR3, taken from reference TRBV19 and TRBJ2-7): DGGITQSPKYLFRKEGQNVTLSCEQNLNHDAMYWYRQDPGQGLRLIYYSQIVNDFQKGDIAEGYSVSREKKESFPLTVTSAQKNPTAFYLCASSGDSEYEQYFGPGTRLTVT.

This chain connects TRBV27 to TRBJ1-4; a weak D match, TRBD1 (5 bases). The CDR3 sequence is 17 residues long. Germline V gene data show CDR1 as MNHEY and CDR2 as SMNVEV (reference sequence). Trimming took 2 bases from V and 0 from J, leaving 13 bases between them. The CDR3 protein is CASSLIPRDPTNEKLFF. The CDR3 nucleotides read TGTGCCAGCAGTTTAATCCCCAGGGACCCAACTAATGAAAAACTGTTTTTT.

The rearrangement uses TRBV30 and TRBJ2-1; the D call may be TRBD1 or TRBD2 (5 bases each). CDR1 and CDR2 from the germline V gene are GTSNPN and SVGIG (reference sequence). The CDR3 sequence is 14 residues long. Trimming stripped 0 bases from V and 10 bases from J, with 16 bases between. CDR3 coding DNA: TGTGCCTGGAGTGTACTGAGGGGTGGACGCGAGCAGTTCTTC. It specifies CAWSVLRGGREQFF. Based on the CDR3 plus reference TRBV30 and TRBJ2-1, the full variable domain is SQTIHQWPATLVQPVGSPLSLECTVEGTSNPNLYWYRQAAGRGLQLLFYSVGIGQISSEVPQNLSASRPQDRQFILSSKKLLLSDSGFYLCAWSVLRGGREQFFGPGTRLTVL.

V usage is TRBV12-5 and J usage is TRBJ2-7, with TRBD2 matching over 13 bases. The CDR3 totals 17 residues. The trim removed 2 bases at V and 3 bases at J, leaving 7 bases unmatched. Germline assignment: CDR1 LGHNT and CDR2 FRNRAP. This CDR3 reads CASGLPRTSGSLYEQYF. CDR3 in DNA: TGTGCTAGTGGTTTGCCCCGGACTAGCGGGAGTCTCTACGAGCAGTACTTC.

The gene calls are TRBV19 and TRBJ2-7, with D perhaps TRBD1 (6 bases). The germline CDR1 and CDR2 sequences are LNHDA and SQIVND (reference sequence). CDR3 length: 18 amino acids. V lost 0 bases, J lost 3 bases, and 21 bases lay in between. The CDR3: CASSIDDGATGSLYEQYF. CDR3 coding DNA: TGTGCCAGTAGTATAGATGATGGGGCGACAGGTTCTCTCTACGAGCAGTACTTC.

V gene TRBV6-2 or TRBV6-3 combines with J gene TRBJ2-7, with 8 nucleotides matching TRBD1. The trim removed 2 bases at V and 0 bases at J, leaving 6 bases unmatched. The CDR3 runs 16 residues. Germline V gene lookup returns CDR1 MNHEY and CDR2 SVGEGT. The CDR3 coding sequence is TGTGCCAGCAGTTACCTGGGACAGGTTAGCTCCTACGAGCAGTACTTC. This translates into CASSYLGQVSSYEQYF.

The J gene is TRBJ2-6, the V gene TRBV6-1, with D hard to call. The CDR3 contains 16 residues. V lost 2 bases and J lost 0, with 8 bases in between. From germline, CDR1 is MNHNS and CDR2 SASEGT. CDR3 sequence reads: CASSEFLISGANVLTF. The CDR3 DNA reads TGTGCCAGCAGTGAATTTTTAATCTCTGGGGCCAACGTCCTGACTTTC.

This clone has just one count. CDR3 region: CASSLDSAGSATNEKLFF. DNA of the CDR3: TGTGCCAGCAGCTTAGATTCGGCAGGCTCTGCAACTAATGAAAAACTGTTTTTT. The V and J genes are TRBV11-2 and TRBJ1-4; D gene uncertain. V dropped 0 bases and J dropped 0 bases, with 14 bases sitting between them. Germline V gene sequence: CDR1 SGHAT, CDR2 FQNNGV. The CDR3 is made up of 18 amino acids.

This clone is a singleton in its sample. The chain couples TRBV6-4 to TRBJ2-6; 10 nucleotides match TRBD2. After removal of 2 bases from V and 3 bases from J, the junction contained 4 bases not matched to a gene. The CDR3 spans 17 residues. The germline V gene has CDR1 MRHNA and CDR2 SNTAGT. The CDR3 bases are TGTGCCAGCAGTGACGGACTAGCGGCCGTTGGGGCCAACGTCCTGACTTTC. It translates to CASSDGLAAVGANVLTF.

Concerning this clone: A junction boundary mismatches the germline segment, possibly from a read error. V usage is TRBV7-7 and J usage is TRBJ2-2, with a weak D call TRBD2 (5 bases). The V gene's germline CDR1 is SSHAT and CDR2 FNYEAQ (reference sequence). The CDR3 covers 14 residues. The CDR3 DNA sequence: TGTGCTAGCAGCTCCGCGCTAGCCTCCGGGGAGCTGTTTTTT. This codes for CASSSALASGELFF.

This clone was observed a few times. The chain has TRBV11-2 and TRBJ2-2; 9 bases fit TRBD2. This CDR3 is built from 17 residues. J was trimmed by 4 bases and V by 5 bases; bases with no gene match: 11. Germline assignment: CDR1 SGHAT and CDR2 FQNNGV. CDR3 nucleotide sequence: TGTGCCAGCAGCCATCGACGGGCGGGAGGGAGCACCGGGGAGCTGTTTTTT. Translation gives CASSHRRAGGSTGELFF.

V and J are TRBV2 and TRBJ1-4; 9 nucleotides agree with TRBD1. This CDR3 is built from 15 residues. Germline CDR1 is SNHLY and CDR2 is FYNNEI. With 2 bases clipped from V and 7 bases from J, the junction kept 5 bases outside the gene matches. In DNA form, the CDR3 reads TGTGCCAGCAGTGAACGAACAGGGGGCCGTGAAAAACTGTTTTTT. Its protein is CASSERTGGREKLFF.

CDR3 bases: TGTGCCAGCAGCCCTAGGACAGATTCACCCCTCCACTTT. Its protein product is CASSPRTDSPLHF. The rearrangement links TRBV9 to TRBJ1-6, with D tentatively TRBD1 (6 bases). The germline V gene has CDR1 SGDLS and CDR2 YYNGEE. V was pared by 4 bases and J by 8 bases, with 10 bases between. CDR3 length: 13 amino acids.

This chain joins TRBV6-5 and TRBJ1-2; 9 bases are shared with TRBD1. Losses at the gene ends were 2 bases for V and 3 bases for J; bases not matched to a gene: 7. CDR1 and CDR2 from the germline V gene are MNHEY and SVGAGI. The CDR3 runs to 16 residues. The CDR3 reads CASSYGLGQGYYGYTF. CDR3 DNA: TGTGCCAGCAGTTACGGGTTGGGACAGGGCTACTATGGCTACACCTTC.

This clone was detected a few times. The J gene is TRBJ1-2, the V gene TRBV27; TRBD1 matches at 7 bases. The CDR3 totals 14 residues. Trimming removed 4 bases from V and 4 bases from J; junction bases left unmatched: 6. Germline V gene data show CDR1 as MNHEY and CDR2 as SMNVEV (reference sequence). The DNA of the CDR3 is TGTGCCAGCAGTTCCCCGACAGGGAGCTATGGCTACACCTTC. Its protein is CASSSPTGSYGYTF.